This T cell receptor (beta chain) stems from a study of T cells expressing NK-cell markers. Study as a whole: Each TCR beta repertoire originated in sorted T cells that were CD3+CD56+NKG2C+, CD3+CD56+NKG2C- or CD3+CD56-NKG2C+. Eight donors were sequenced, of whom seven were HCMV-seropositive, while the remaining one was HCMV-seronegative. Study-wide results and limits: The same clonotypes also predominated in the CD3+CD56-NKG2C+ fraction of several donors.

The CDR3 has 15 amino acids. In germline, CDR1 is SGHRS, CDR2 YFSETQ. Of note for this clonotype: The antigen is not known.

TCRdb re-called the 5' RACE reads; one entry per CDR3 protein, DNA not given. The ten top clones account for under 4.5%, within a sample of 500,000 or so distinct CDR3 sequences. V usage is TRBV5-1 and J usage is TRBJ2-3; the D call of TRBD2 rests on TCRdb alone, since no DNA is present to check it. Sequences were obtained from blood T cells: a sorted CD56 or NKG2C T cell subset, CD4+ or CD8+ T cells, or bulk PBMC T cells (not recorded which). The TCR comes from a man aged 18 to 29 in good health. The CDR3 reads CASSLGTSGTDTQYF.